This TCR beta chain was profiled in a study of T cells expressing NK-cell markers. The wider study: Cells sorted as CD3+CD56+NKG2C+, CD3+CD56+NKG2C- and CD3+CD56-NKG2C+ T cells supplied the TCR beta repertoires.

Generation of TCR beta cDNA was performed by 5'RACE template switching incorporating UMIs. One entry per CDR3 protein, without DNA, is what TCRdb gives after re-calling the 5' RACE reads. The listing contains 150,000 to 180,000 distinct CDR3 sequences. The sequenced sample consisted of blood T cells: a sorted CD56 or NKG2C T cell subset, CD4+ or CD8+ T cells, or bulk PBMC T cells (not recorded which). The sequence derives from a woman in her forties or fifties in good health.

This CDR3 reads CASSLGLGDEQYF. The chain uses TRBV7-3 and TRBJ2-7; TCRdb's assignment of TRBD2 cannot be checked, as there is no DNA. Germline V CDR1 and CDR2: SGHTA, FQGTGA. This CDR3 is 13 amino acids long. The entire variable domain, with the rest obtained from reference TRBV7-3 and TRBJ2-7, is as follows: GAGVSQTPSNKVTEKGKYVELRCDPISGHTALYWYRQSLGQGPEFLIYFQGTGAADDSGLPNDRFFAVRPEGSVSTLKIQRTERGDSAVYLCASSLGLGDEQYFGPGTRLTVT.